This entry is about one T cell receptor (beta chain). Its cognate antigen is unknown. The sample originates from a study of somatic mutations in cytotoxic T cells in rheumatoid arthritis. Positive selection using magnetic beads isolated the CD4+ and CD8+ cells (purity was checked by flow cytometry). V lost 1 base to trimming and J lost 5 bases, with 12 bases between them. This CDR3 is 14 amino acids long. Germline assignment: CDR1 LNHDA and CDR2 SQIVND (reference sequence). General study findings and limits: Antigens bound by the expanded CD8+ clones were not identified.

Original handling: Published virus-specific TCRB sequences were rarely matched by patient CD8+ clones larger than 1%. Measured with immunoSEQ multiplex PCR; TCRdb has only the in-frame clones, and not every one. V, J and clone size are those of that table, while D and trimming were read from the DNA. The table has about 18,000 clones, around 80% seen once. The sequence derives from an adult with rheumatoid arthritis. V gene TRBV19 combines with J gene TRBJ2-7; D remains unclear. Material for sequencing was CD8+ T cells sorted from blood. The CDR3 DNA is TGTGCCAGTAGTATAGTATGGGCGGCCGACGAGCAGTACTTC. Protein product: CASSIVWAADEQYF.